Listed here are 5 T cell receptor beta chains from one sample, sequenced in a study of shared clonotypes between healthy human individuals. Generated by immunoSEQ multiplex PCR, the TCRdb table keeps only in-frame clones and is missing some. The sample lists about 470,000 clones; around 75% were seen once. The sample consisted of PBMCs. These receptors came from a woman aged 40 to 50 in good health. Some clones in this sample may be carry-over from other donors' samples.

The CDR3 DNA reads TGTGCCAGCAGTGGTGGGACAGGTCGGCCGGGGACCTTC. It specifies CASSGGTGRPGTF. The J gene is TRBJ1-2, the V gene TRBV6-1, with TRBD1 identical over 8 bases. J lost 14 bases, V lost 4 bases, and 12 bases had no gene match. The CDR3 covers 13 residues. The germline gives CDR1 MNHNS, CDR2 SASEGT.

The rearrangement links TRBV13 to TRBJ1-1; no definite D call. The germline V gene encodes CDR1 PRHDT and CDR2 FYEKMQ (reference sequence). This CDR3 spans 15 amino acids. The V end lost 1 base, the J end lost 6 bases, and 15 bases lay between the germline ends. The CDR3 sequence: CASSLVTPRPSEAFF. The CDR3 region has the DNA TGTGCCAGCAGCTTAGTGACCCCCCGGCCATCTGAAGCTTTCTTT.

This clone was counted a single time. The J gene is TRBJ2-5, the V gene TRBV13, with D possibly matching TRBD1 (6 bases). The V end was cut by 5 bases, the J end by 1 base, with 17 bases between. Germline CDR1 is PRHDT and CDR2 is FYEKMQ (reference sequence). The CDR3 has 16 amino acids. CDR3 protein: CASSLGDTTLQETQYF. Here the CDR3 DNA reads TGTGCCAGCAGCCTGGGGGACACAACACTCCAAGAGACCCAGTACTTC.

This clone was seen repeatedly, ten times or more. The chain uses TRBV5-8 and TRBJ1-2; D may be TRBD1 (5 bases). Trimming left V 0 bases short and J 3 bases short, with 9 bases between. CDR1 is SGHTS, CDR2 YDEGEE, per germline. The CDR3 has 14 amino acids. Here the CDR3 DNA reads TGTGCCAGCAGCTTGGATACAGGAGACTATGGCTACACCTTC. Encoded protein: CASSLDTGDYGYTF.

In this sample, this clone turned up a few times. The rearrangement uses TRBV5-4 and TRBJ2-3; tentative D call: TRBD1 (6 bases). CDR1 is SGHNT, CDR2 YYREEE, per germline (reference sequence). V dropped 4 bases and J dropped 5 bases, with 11 bases sitting between them. The CDR3 has 13 amino acids. The CDR3 nucleotides read TGTGCCAGCAGCATCGGGACAAGAGATACGCAGTATTTT. Amino acids: CASSIGTRDTQYF.